This TCR beta chain came from a study of blood T cell repertoires in COVID-19. The overall study: Donors in the United States, Italy and Spain gave samples during acute or convalescent COVID-19. From T cells, B-cell-depleted T cells, or PBMCs came the material, which was cDNA or gDNA.

Per the original data handling: Nucleated cell number was recorded as an estimate derived from reference gene primer amplification. The method was immunoSEQ multiplex PCR; TCRdb's version includes in-frame clones alone and lacks a portion of them. D and trimming were read from the DNA, whereas the V and J calls and clone size are those reported in that table. The table includes approximately 150,000 clones, roughly 91% detected once. With 5 bases removed from V and 3 bases from J, the gap between germline ends came to 13 bases. The length of the CDR3 is 14 residues. Germline V lookup: CDR1 SGHVS, CDR2 FQNEAQ.

The source is a man in his fifties or sixties who had recovered from COVID-19. This sequence joins TRBV7-8 and TRBJ1-1; D gene unclear. The sample comprised peripheral blood. DNA for the CDR3: TGTGCCAGCAGCCCCACCTTTGGCCACACTGAAGCTTTCTTT. Amino acid sequence: CASSPTFGHTEAFF.